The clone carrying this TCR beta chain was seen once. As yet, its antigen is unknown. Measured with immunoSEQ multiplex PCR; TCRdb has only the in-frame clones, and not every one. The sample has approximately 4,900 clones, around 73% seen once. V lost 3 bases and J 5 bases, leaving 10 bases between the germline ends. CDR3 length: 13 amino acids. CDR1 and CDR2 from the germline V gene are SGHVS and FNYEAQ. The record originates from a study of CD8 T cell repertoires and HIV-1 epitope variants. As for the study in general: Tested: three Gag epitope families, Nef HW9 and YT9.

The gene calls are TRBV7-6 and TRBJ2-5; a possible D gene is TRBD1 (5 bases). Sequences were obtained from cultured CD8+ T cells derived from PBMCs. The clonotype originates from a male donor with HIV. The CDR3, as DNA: TGTGCCAGCAGCTTCAGGGATGGGGAGACCCAGTACTTC. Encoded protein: CASSFRDGETQYF. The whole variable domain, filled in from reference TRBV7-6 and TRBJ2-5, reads GAGVSQSPRYKVTKRGQDVALRCDPISGHVSLYWYRQALGQGPEFLTYFNYEAQQDKSGLPNDRFSAERPEGSISTLTIQRTEQRDSAMYRCASSFRDGETQYFGPGTRLLVL.